The clone carrying this T cell receptor beta chain came up once. Its target is not known. This specimen belongs to a study of graft-versus-host responses after intestinal transplantation. Study at large: Grafts that recipients had were multivisceral, liver-intestinal, or isolated intestinal transplants. Anti-thymocyte globulin induction was given to all recipients, followed by tacrolimus and steroids for 2 to 3 years.

Lamina propria and intraepithelial lymphocytes were released by processing graft tissue. Data came from immunoSEQ multiplex PCR; TCRdb stores just in-frame clones and leaves some out. The sample yields fewer than 20,000 clones, about 67% seen once. Study findings and constraints: Recipient marrow contained GvH clones, some of which appeared first in ileum or blood.

Here the sequenced sample was ileum tissue, taken 14 days after transplant. This TCR was recovered from a human patient who received an intestinal transplant, so some T cells may come from the graft donor.

As DNA, the CDR3 is TGTGCCAGCAGTTTAGACTCCACGACTGGAAACACCATATATTTT. Protein: CASSLDSTTGNTIYF. V gene TRBV27 combines with J gene TRBJ1-3; D gene unclear. CDR1 is MNHEY, CDR2 SMNVEV, per germline (reference sequence). Trimming removed 2 bases from V and 2 bases from J, with 10 bases in between. The CDR3 has 15 residues.